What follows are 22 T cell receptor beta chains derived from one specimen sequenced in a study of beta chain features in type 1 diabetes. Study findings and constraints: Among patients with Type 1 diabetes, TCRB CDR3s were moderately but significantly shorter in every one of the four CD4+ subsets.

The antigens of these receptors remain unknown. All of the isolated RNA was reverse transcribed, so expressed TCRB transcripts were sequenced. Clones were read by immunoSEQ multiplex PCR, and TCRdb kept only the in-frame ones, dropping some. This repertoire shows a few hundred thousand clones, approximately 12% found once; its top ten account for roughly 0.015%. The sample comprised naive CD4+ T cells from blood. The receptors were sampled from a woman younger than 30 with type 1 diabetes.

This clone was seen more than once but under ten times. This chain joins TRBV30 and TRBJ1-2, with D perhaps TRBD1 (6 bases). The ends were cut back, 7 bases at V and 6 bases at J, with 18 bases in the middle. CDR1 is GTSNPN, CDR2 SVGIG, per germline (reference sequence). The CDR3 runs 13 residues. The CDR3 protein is CASNRESGDGYTF. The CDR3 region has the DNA TGTGCCTCGAACAGGGAAAGTGGCGATGGCTACACCTTC.

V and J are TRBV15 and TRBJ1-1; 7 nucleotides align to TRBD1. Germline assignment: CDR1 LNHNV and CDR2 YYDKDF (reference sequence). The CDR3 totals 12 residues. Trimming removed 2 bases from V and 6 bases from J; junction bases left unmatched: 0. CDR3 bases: TGTGCCACCAGCAGACAGGGGGCTGAAGCTTTCTTT. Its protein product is CATSRQGAEAFF.

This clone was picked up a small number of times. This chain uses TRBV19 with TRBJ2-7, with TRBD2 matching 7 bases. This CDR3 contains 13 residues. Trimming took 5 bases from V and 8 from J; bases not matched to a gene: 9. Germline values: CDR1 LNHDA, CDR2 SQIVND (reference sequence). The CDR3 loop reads CASSPGEGSKQYF. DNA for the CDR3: TGTGCCAGTAGTCCCGGGGAGGGATCAAAGCAGTACTTC.

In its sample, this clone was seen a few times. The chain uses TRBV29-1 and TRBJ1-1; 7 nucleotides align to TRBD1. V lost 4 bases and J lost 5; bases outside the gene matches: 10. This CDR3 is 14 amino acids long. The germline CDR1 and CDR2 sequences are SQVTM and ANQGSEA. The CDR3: CSVVVWQGGTEAFF. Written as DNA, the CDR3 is TGCAGCGTTGTGGTCTGGCAGGGGGGTACTGAAGCTTTCTTT.

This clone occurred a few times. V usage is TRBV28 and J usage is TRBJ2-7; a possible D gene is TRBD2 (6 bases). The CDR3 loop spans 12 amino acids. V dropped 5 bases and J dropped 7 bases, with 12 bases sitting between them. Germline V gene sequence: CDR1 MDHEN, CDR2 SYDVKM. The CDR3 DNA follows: TGTGCCAGCAGTACGGGACTGGGGGAGCAGTACTTC. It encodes CASSTGLGEQYF.

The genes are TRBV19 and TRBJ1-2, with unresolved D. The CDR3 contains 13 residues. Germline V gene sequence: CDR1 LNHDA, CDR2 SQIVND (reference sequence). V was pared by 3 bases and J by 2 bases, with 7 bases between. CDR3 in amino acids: CASSMGSNYGYTF. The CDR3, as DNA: TGTGCCAGTAGTATGGGCAGCAACTATGGCTACACCTTC.

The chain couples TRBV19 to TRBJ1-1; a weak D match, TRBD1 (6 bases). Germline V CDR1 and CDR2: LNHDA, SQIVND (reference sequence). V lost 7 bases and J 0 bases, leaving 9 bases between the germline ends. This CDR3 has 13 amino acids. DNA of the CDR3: TGTGCCAGTATACAGGGAGTGAACACTGAAGCTTTCTTT. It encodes CASIQGVNTEAFF.

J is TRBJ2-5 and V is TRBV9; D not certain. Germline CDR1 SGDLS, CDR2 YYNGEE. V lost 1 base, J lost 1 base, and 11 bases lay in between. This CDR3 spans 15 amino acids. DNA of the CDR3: TGTGCCAGCAGCGTATCGCCTAGGCCCCAAGAGACCCAGTACTTC. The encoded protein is CASSVSPRPQETQYF.

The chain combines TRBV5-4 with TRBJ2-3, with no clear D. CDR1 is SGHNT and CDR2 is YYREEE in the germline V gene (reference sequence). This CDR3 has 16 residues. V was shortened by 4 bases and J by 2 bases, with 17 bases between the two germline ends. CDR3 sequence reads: CASSHSGSATTDTQYF. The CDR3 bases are TGTGCCAGCAGCCACTCAGGTTCCGCGACCACAGATACGCAGTATTTT.

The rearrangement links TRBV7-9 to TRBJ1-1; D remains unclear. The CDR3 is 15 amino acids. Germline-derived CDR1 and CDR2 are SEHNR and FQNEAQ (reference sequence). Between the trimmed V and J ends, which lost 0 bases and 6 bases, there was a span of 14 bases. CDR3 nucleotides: TGTGCCAGCAGCTTAGCGGTTGCGGGTGCCGCTGAAGCTTTCTTT. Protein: CASSLAVAGAAEAFF.

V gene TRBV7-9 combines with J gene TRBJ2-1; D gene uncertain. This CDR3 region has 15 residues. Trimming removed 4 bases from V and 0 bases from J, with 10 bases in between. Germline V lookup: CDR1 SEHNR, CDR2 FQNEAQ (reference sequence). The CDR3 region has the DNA TGTGCCAGCAGCTGGGCCTCGAGCTCCTACAATGAGCAGTTCTTC. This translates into CASSWASSSYNEQFF.

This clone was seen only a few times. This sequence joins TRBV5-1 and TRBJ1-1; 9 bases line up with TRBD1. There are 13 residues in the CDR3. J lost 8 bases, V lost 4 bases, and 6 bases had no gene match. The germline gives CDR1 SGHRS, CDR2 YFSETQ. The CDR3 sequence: CASSPGQGPEAFF. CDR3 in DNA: TGCGCCAGCAGCCCGGGACAGGGACCCGAAGCTTTCTTT.

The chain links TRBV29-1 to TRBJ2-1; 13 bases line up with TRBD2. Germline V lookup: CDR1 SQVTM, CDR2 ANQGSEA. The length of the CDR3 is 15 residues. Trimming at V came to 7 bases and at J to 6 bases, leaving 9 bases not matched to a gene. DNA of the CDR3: TGCAGCGCTTGGACTAGCGGGAGAGGTGGCAATGAGCAGTTCTTC. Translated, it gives CSAWTSGRGGNEQFF.

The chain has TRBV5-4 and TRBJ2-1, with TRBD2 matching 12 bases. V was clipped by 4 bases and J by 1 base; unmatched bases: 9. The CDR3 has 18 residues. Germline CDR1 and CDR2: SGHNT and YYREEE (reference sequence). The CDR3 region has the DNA TGTGCCAGCAGCCCCATGACACTAGCGGGAGGATCCTACAATGAGCAGTTCTTC. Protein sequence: CASSPMTLAGGSYNEQFF.

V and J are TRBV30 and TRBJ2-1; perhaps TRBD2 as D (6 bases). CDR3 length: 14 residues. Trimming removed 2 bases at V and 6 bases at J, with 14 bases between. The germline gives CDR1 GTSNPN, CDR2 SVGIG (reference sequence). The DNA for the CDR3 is TGTGCCTGGAGTTTGGGACTCGGCGGCAATGAGCAGTTCTTC. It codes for CAWSLGLGGNEQFF. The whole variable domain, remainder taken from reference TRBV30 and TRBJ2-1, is SQTIHQWPATLVQPVGSPLSLECTVEGTSNPNLYWYRQAAGRGLQLLFYSVGIGQISSEVPQNLSASRPQDRQFILSSKKLLLSDSGFYLCAWSLGLGGNEQFFGPGTRLTVL.

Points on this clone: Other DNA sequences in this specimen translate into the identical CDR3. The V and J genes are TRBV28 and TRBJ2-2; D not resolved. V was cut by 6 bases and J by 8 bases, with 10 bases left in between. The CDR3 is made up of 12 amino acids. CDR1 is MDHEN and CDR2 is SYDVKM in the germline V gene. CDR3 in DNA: TGTGCCAGCAGCCTGGTTAGTGGGGAGCTGTTTTTT. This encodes CASSLVSGELFF. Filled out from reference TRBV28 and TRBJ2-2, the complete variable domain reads DVKVTQSSRYLVKRTGEKVFLECVQDMDHENMFWYRQDPGLGLRLIYFSYDVKMKEKGDIPEGYSVSREKKERFSLILESASTNQTSMYLCASSLVSGELFFGEGSRLTVL.

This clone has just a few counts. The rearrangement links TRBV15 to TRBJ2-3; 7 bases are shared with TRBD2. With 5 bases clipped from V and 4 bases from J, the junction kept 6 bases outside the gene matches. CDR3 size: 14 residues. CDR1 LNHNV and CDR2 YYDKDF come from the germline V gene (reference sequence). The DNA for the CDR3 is TGTGCCACCAGCGGCGGGAGTGCTTCAGATACGCAGTATTTT. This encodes CATSGGSASDTQYF. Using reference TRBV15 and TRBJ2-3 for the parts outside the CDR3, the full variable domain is DAMVIQNPRYQVTQFGKPVTLSCSQTLNHNVMYWYQQKSSQAPKLLFHYYDKDFNNEADTPDNFQSRRPNTSFCFLDIRSPGLGDTAMYLCATSGGSASDTQYFGPGTRLTVL.

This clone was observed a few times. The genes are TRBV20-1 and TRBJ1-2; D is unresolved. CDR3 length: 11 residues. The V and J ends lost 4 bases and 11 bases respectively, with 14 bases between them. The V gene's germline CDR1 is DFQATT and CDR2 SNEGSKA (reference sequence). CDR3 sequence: CSATSGRRYTF. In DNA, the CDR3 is TGCAGTGCTACGTCCGGAAGGCGGTACACCTTC.

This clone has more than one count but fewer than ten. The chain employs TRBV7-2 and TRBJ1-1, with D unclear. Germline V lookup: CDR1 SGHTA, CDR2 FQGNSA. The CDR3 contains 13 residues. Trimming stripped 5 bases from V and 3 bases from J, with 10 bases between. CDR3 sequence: CASSRRVYTEAFF. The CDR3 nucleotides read TGTGCCAGCAGCCGCCGAGTGTACACTGAAGCTTTCTTT.

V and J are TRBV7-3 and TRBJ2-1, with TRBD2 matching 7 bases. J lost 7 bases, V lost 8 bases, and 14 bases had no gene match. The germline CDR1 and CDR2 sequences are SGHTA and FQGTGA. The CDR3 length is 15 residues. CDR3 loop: CASGTAGVGGNEQFF. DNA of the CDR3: TGTGCCAGCGGAACTGCGGGAGTTGGGGGGAATGAGCAGTTCTTC.

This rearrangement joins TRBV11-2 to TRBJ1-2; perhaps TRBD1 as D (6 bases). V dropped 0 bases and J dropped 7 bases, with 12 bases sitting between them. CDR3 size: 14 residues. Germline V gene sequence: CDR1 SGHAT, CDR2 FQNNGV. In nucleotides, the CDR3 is TGTGCCAGCAGCTTAGATACGGCCAGGGGTGGCTACACCTTC. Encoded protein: CASSLDTARGGYTF.

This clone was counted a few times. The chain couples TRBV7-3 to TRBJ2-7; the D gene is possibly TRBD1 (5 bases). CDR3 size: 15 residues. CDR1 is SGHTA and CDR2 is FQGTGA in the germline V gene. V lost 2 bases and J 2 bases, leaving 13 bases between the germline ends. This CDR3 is CASSLQGSPAYEQYF. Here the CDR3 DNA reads TGTGCCAGCAGCTTACAGGGATCCCCAGCCTACGAGCAGTACTTC.